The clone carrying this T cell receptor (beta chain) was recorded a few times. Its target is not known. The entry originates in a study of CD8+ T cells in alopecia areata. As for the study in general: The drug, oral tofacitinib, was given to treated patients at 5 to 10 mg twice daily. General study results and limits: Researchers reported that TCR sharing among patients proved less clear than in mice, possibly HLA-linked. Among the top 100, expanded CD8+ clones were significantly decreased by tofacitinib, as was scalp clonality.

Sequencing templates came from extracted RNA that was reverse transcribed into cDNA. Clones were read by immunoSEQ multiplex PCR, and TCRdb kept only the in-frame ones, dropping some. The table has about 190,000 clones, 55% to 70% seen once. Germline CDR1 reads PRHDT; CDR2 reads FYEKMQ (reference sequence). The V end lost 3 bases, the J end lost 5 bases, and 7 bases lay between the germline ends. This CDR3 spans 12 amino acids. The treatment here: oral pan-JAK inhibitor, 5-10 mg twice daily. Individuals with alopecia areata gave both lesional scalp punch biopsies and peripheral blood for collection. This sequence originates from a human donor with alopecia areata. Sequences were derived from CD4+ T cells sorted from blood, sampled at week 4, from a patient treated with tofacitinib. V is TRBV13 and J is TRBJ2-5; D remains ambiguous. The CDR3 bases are TGTGCCAGCAGCTTGCGAAGGGAGACCCAGTACTTC. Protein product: CASSLRRETQYF. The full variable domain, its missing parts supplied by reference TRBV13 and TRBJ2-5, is AAGVIQSPRHLIKEKRETATLKCYPIPRHDTVYWYQQGPGQDPQFLISFYEKMQSDKGSIPDRFSAQQFSDYHSELNMSSLELGDSALYFCASSLRRETQYFGPGTRLLVL.